The TCR beta chain under discussion was sequenced for a study of OX40 agonist ivuxolimab in advanced cancers. Profiled with immunoSEQ multiplex PCR; TCRdb holds only in-frame clones, not every one. The profile shows more than 65,000 clones, 80% to 90% of them singletons. The trim removed 3 bases at V and 0 bases at J, leaving 9 bases unmatched. Germline V gene sequence: CDR1 SGHRS, CDR2 YFSETQ. CDR3 length: 19 residues. This sample comprised CD4+ or CD8+ T cells sorted from blood, obtained in a trial of the OX40 agonist ivuxolimab. The chain has TRBV5-1 and TRBJ2-1; 13 nucleotides match TRBD2. The clonotype was recovered from an adult with an advanced solid tumor such as melanoma, head and neck, liver or kidney cancer. The DNA of the CDR3 is TGCGCCAGCAGCTCTTTGACTAGCGGGGGGTCCAGCTCCTACAATGAGCAGTTCTTC. This encodes CASSSLTSGGSSSYNEQFF.